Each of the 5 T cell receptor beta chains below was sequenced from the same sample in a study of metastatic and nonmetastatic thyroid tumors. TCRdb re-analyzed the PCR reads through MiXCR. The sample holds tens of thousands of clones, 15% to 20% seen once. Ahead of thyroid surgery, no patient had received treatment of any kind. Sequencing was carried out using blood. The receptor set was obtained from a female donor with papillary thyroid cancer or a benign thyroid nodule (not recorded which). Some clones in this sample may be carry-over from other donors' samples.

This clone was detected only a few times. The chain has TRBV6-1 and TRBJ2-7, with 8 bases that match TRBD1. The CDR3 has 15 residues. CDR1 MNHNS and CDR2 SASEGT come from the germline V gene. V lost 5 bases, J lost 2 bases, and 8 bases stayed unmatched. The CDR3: CASSSLRQGTYEQYF. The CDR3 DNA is TGTGCCAGCAGTTCCCTTCGACAGGGGACCTACGAGCAGTACTTC.

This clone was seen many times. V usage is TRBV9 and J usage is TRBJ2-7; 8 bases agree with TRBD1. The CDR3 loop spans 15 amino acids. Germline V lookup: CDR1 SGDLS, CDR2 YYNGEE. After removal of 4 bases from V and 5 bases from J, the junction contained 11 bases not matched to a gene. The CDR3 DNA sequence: TGTGCCAGCAGCTCCGCGGGCGGACAGGGTAACGAGCAGTACTTC. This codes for CASSSAGGQGNEQYF.

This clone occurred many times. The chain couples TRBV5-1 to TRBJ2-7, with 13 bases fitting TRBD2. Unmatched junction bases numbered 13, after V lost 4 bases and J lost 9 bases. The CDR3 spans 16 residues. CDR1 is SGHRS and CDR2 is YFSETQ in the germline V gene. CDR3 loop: CASSPGTSGALGGQYF. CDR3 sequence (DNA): TGCGCCAGCAGCCCGGGGACTAGCGGGGCCTTAGGTGGGCAGTACTTC.

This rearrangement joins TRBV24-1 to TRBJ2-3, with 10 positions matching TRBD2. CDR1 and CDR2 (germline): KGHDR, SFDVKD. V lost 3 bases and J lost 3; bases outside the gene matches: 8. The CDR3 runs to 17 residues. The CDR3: CATSDALAGVRTDTQYF. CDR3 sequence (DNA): TGTGCCACCAGTGATGCCCTAGCGGGAGTTCGTACAGATACGCAGTATTTT.

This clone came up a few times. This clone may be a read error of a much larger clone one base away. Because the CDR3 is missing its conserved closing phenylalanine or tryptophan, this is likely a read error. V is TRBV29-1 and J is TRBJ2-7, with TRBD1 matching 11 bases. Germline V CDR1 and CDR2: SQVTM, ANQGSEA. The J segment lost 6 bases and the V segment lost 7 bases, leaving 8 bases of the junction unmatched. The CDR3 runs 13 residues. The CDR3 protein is CSAGTGTGGEQYS. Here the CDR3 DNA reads TGCAGCGCCGGAACCGGGACAGGGGGCGAGCAGTACTCC.